A single sample is the source of the 19 T cell receptor beta chains below, sequenced in a study of technical replicates of blood from a handful of donors. The assay was immunoSEQ multiplex PCR, and TCRdb's table has in-frame clones only and misses some. The sample gives under 85,000 clones, more than 90% of which show up once; about 0.4% is in the top ten. The sequenced material came from T cells isolated from PBMCs. These receptors were collected from a human donor in good health. Some clones in this sample may be carry-over from other donors' samples.

The chain carries TRBV5-1 and TRBJ2-2; D possibly corresponds to TRBD2 (5 bases). CDR3 length: 14 residues. Trimming stripped 5 bases from V and 0 bases from J, with 8 bases between. Germline values: CDR1 SGHRS, CDR2 YFSETQ. The CDR3 is CASRIGTNTGELFF. In DNA, the CDR3 is TGCGCCAGCAGGATCGGGACGAACACCGGGGAGCTGTTTTTT.

The chain links TRBV30 to TRBJ1-1; D gene uncertain. V lost 0 bases and J lost 3, with 17 bases in between. Germline CDR1 GTSNPN, CDR2 SVGIG (reference sequence). CDR3 length equals 16 residues. The chain's CDR3 is CAWSVLGGYYHTEAFF. CDR3 DNA sequence: TGTGCCTGGAGTGTACTAGGCGGATACTATCACACTGAAGCTTTCTTT.

V and J are TRBV27 and TRBJ2-1; 10 bases fit TRBD1. Germline CDR1 and CDR2: MNHEY and SMNVEV (reference sequence). This CDR3 region has 15 residues. J was trimmed by 8 bases and V by 4 bases; bases with no gene match: 8. CDR3 amino acids: CASSSRQGAWDEQFF. The CDR3 DNA reads as TGTGCCAGCAGTTCGAGACAGGGGGCGTGGGATGAGCAGTTCTTC.

The chain uses TRBV19 and TRBJ2-2; TRBD2 matches 10 bases. With V trimmed by 9 bases and J by 8 bases, 9 bases remained unmatched. Germline CDR1 is LNHDA and CDR2 is SQIVND (reference sequence). The CDR3 is 14 amino acids. CDR3 amino acids: CASVEREGLGELFF. Written as DNA, the CDR3 is TGTGCCAGCGTAGAGCGGGAGGGCCTAGGGGAGCTGTTTTTT.

The J gene is TRBJ2-1, the V gene TRBV27; D may be TRBD1 (6 bases). The CDR3 has 15 amino acids. V was trimmed by 3 bases and J by 2 bases, leaving 11 bases between them. Looked up from germline, CDR1 is MNHEY and CDR2 is SMNVEV (reference sequence). The CDR3 DNA reads as TGTGCCAGCAGTTTCAGGGGCTGGACCTACAATGAGCAGTTCTTC. Translated: CASSFRGWTYNEQFF.

V is TRBV6-5 and J is TRBJ1-1; 8 nucleotides align to TRBD1. The length of the CDR3 is 13 residues. The V gene end was trimmed by 6 bases and the J gene end by 1 base; junction bases not matched to a gene: 1. From germline, CDR1 is MNHEY and CDR2 SVGAGI. The CDR3 sequence is CASSGQGNTEAFF. The CDR3 coding sequence is TGTGCCAGCAGCGGACAGGGGAACACTGAAGCTTTCTTT.

The V gene is TRBV5-1, the J gene TRBJ2-7; 11 bases are a match to TRBD2. This CDR3 has 17 amino acids. With 0 bases clipped from V and 6 bases from J, the junction kept 11 bases outside the gene matches. Germline CDR1 SGHRS, CDR2 YFSETQ. This CDR3 reads CASSLGSLGLAGGEQYF. The CDR3 DNA reads TGCGCCAGCAGCTTGGGGTCATTAGGTCTAGCGGGAGGCGAGCAGTACTTC.

The chain is built from TRBV19 and TRBJ1-1, with a tentative D call TRBD1 (6 bases). V was pared by 5 bases and J by 6 bases, with 13 bases between. The CDR3 extends over 13 amino acids. The germline V gene has CDR1 LNHDA and CDR2 SQIVND (reference sequence). The CDR3 spells CASSVQGNAEAFF. The CDR3 region has the DNA TGTGCCAGTAGTGTCCAGGGGAATGCTGAAGCTTTCTTT.

J is TRBJ2-7 and V is TRBV4-1, with unresolved D. The CDR3 is 17 residues long. Germline CDR1 reads MGHRA; CDR2 reads YSYEKL. Trimming took off 1 base at V and 0 bases at J, with 16 bases between the two ends. CDR3 nucleotide sequence: TGCGCCAGCAGCCAAGGACCCGCCGGGTGGAACTCCTACGAGCAGTACTTC. Translated, it gives CASSQGPAGWNSYEQYF.

V usage is TRBV4-2 and J usage is TRBJ2-7; 11 nucleotides line up with TRBD2. The trim removed 0 bases at V and 4 bases at J, leaving 5 bases unmatched. The germline V gene encodes CDR1 LGHNA and CDR2 YNFKEQ. This CDR3 is 16 amino acids long. The CDR3 DNA follows: TGTGCCAGCAGCCAAGATCCTAGCGGGAGGTCATACGAGCAGTACTTC. This translates into CASSQDPSGRSYEQYF.

This chain links TRBV9 with TRBJ2-1; 7 bases are a match to TRBD2. The CDR3 length is 17 residues. The germline V gene encodes CDR1 SGDLS and CDR2 YYNGEE. V lost 0 bases and J lost 1; bases outside the gene matches: 7. The CDR3 loop reads CASSVGGLGGSYNEQFF. Written as DNA, the CDR3 is TGTGCCAGCAGCGTAGGAGGCTTGGGAGGGTCCTACAATGAGCAGTTCTTC.

Here the CDR3 reads CASTQEYSPLYGYTF. In nucleotides, the CDR3 is TGTGCCAGCACCCAAGAGTACTCGCCTCTTTATGGCTACACCTTC. V usage is TRBV6-6 and J usage is TRBJ1-2; D unclear. The V gene lost 7 bases and the J gene lost 5 bases, with 20 bases spanning the gap. Germline V gene data show CDR1 as MNHNY and CDR2 as SVGAGI (reference sequence). CDR3 length equals 15 residues.

This chain links TRBV6-6 with TRBJ2-7, with D perhaps matching TRBD2 (5 bases). The V gene lost 6 bases and the J gene lost 0 bases, with 18 bases spanning the gap. Germline loops: CDR1 MNHNY, CDR2 SVGAGI (reference sequence). This CDR3 is 16 amino acids long. The CDR3 protein is CASRPTWTVSSYEQYF. As DNA, the CDR3 is TGTGCCAGCAGACCTACCTGGACTGTGAGCTCCTACGAGCAGTACTTC.

This chain uses TRBV15 with TRBJ2-1, with a possible D match to TRBD2 (5 bases). With 0 bases removed from V and 7 bases from J, the gap between germline ends came to 16 bases. This CDR3 contains 16 residues. Germline V gives CDR1 LNHNV, CDR2 YYDKDF (reference sequence). The CDR3 DNA is TGTGCCACCAGCAGAGATGGGAGACCGCTAAGTAATGAGCAGTTCTTC. Amino acid sequence: CATSRDGRPLSNEQFF.

The chain combines TRBV19 with TRBJ2-1, with 9 bases aligning to TRBD1. In germline, CDR1 is LNHDA, CDR2 SQIVND (reference sequence). The CDR3 loop spans 15 amino acids. J was trimmed by 2 bases and V by 5 bases; bases with no gene match: 4. The DNA for the CDR3 is TGTGCCAGTAGTTCGACAGGGGGAACCTACAATGAGCAGTTCTTC. This translates into CASSSTGGTYNEQFF.

The chain combines TRBV19 with TRBJ2-5; 10 bases match TRBD1. V shed 3 bases, J shed 4 bases, and the junction held 8 bases outside the gene matches. The germline CDR1 and CDR2 sequences are LNHDA and SQIVND (reference sequence). The length of the CDR3 is 16 residues. CDR3 sequence (DNA): TGTGCCAGTAGTATGGGACAGGGGTGGTCCTCAGAGACCCAGTACTTC. This encodes CASSMGQGWSSETQYF.

The chain recombines TRBV4-3 with TRBJ2-3; 15 bases line up with TRBD2. Trimming took 0 bases from V and 4 from J; bases not matched to a gene: 8. Germline V gene lookup returns CDR1 LGHNA and CDR2 YSLEER. This CDR3 region has 19 residues. CDR3 nucleotide sequence: TGCGCCAGCAGCCAAGATAGGACTAGCGGGAGGGCCAGGTCAGATACGCAGTATTTT. Its protein product is CASSQDRTSGRARSDTQYF.

This chain joins TRBV19 and TRBJ2-3, with 11 bases lining up with TRBD2. Germline V gene sequence: CDR1 LNHDA, CDR2 SQIVND (reference sequence). The trim removed 6 bases at V and 5 bases at J, leaving 7 bases unmatched. This CDR3 has 15 residues. CDR3 in amino acids: CASRRTSGYKDTQYF. The DNA of the CDR3 is TGTGCCAGTAGGAGGACTAGCGGGTATAAAGATACGCAGTATTTT. The full variable domain, rest sourced from reference TRBV19 and TRBJ2-3, is DGGITQSPKYLFRKEGQNVTLSCEQNLNHDAMYWYRQDPGQGLRLIYYSQIVNDFQKGDIAEGYSVSREKKESFPLTVTSAQKNPTAFYLCASRRTSGYKDTQYFGPGTRLTVL.

The genes are TRBV29-1 and TRBJ2-7; no firm D call. Trimming shortened V by 1 base and J by 5 bases, and 12 bases separated the two germline ends. The V gene's germline CDR1 is SQVTM and CDR2 ANQGSEA. The CDR3 runs 13 residues. The chain's CDR3 is CSVEGLTRDEQYF. The CDR3 DNA follows: TGCAGCGTTGAAGGACTGACCCGGGACGAGCAGTACTTC.